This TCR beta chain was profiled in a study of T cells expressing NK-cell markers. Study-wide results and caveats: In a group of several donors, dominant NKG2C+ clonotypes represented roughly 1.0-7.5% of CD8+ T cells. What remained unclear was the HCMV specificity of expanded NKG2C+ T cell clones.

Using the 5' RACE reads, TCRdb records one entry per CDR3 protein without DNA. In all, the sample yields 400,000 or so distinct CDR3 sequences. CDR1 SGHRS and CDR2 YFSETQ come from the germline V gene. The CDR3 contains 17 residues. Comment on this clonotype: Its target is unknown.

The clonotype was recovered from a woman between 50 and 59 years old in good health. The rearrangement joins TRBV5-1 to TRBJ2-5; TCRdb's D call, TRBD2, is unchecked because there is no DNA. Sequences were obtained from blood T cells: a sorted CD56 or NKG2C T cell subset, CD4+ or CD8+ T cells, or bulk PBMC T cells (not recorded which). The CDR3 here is CASSLNGLAGVGETQYF.